A selection of T cell receptor beta chains follows, all from one sample in a study of blood T cell repertoires in COVID-19. Assay used: immunoSEQ multiplex PCR; TCRdb lists only in-frame clones, some missing. This table holds 85,000 to 100,000 clones, around nine tenths found once. Sequencing input: peripheral blood. These receptors all come from a woman aged 55-70 years with COVID-19, enrolled during active disease. The CDR3 runs from the conserved cysteine through the conserved F or W. The order of the fields is CDR3 DNA, CDR3 protein, V gene, clone size, D gene, J gene. A D gene is named only where the DNA matches it firmly. Clone size appears in some rows only: once, few, many, or a class for an expanded clone.

CDR3 DNA: TGTGCCAGCAGCGTAGCTCTGGGGAGCGGGGGGGTATTCAATGAGCAGTTCTTC
CDR3 protein: CASSVALGSGGVFNEQFF
V gene: TRBV9
clone size: NA
D gene: TRBD2
J gene: TRBJ2-1

CDR3 DNA: TGCGCCAGCAGGCCCCAGGACACCGGGGAGCTGTTTTTT
CDR3 protein: CASRPQDTGELFF
V gene: TRBV5-1
clone size: NA
D gene: NA
J gene: TRBJ2-2

CDR3 DNA: TGCGCCAGCAGCTCGACCGGGACAGGGTCCTACGAGCAGTACTTC
CDR3 protein: CASSSTGTGSYEQYF
V gene: TRBV5-1
clone size: NA
D gene: TRBD1
J gene: TRBJ2-7

CDR3 DNA: TGTGCCAGCAGCTTAGTGACAGGGGGAAGGTGGGTCACTGAAGCTTTCTTT
CDR3 protein: CASSLVTGGRWVTEAFF
V gene: TRBV11-2
clone size: NA
D gene: TRBD1
J gene: TRBJ1-1

CDR3 DNA: TGTGCCAGCAGCCCTTCGGGACAGGGGGCCGAGGAGCAGTTCTTC
CDR3 protein: CASSPSGQGAEEQFF
V gene: TRBV9
clone size: NA
D gene: TRBD1
J gene: TRBJ2-1

CDR3 DNA: TGTGCCAGCAGCCTACAGGGGGTTGGTAATTCACCCCTCCACTTT
CDR3 protein: CASSLQGVGNSPLHF
V gene: TRBV7-2
clone size: NA
D gene: TRBD1
J gene: TRBJ1-6

CDR3 DNA: TGTGCCAGCAGCGGGAACCGGGACTCCGGCACCGGGGAGCTGTTTTTT
CDR3 protein: CASSGNRDSGTGELFF
V gene: TRBV9
clone size: NA
D gene: NA
J gene: TRBJ2-2

CDR3 DNA: TGTGCCAGTAAAAAACTTCAGGCCTCTCGCTACACCTTC
CDR3 protein: CASKKLQASRYTF
V gene: TRBV19
clone size: NA
D gene: NA
J gene: TRBJ1-2

CDR3 DNA: TGCGCCAGCAGCTCCCGGACTAGCGGGGGAGGGATCCCTAGCACAGATACGCAGTATTTT
CDR3 protein: CASSSRTSGGGIPSTDTQYF
V gene: TRBV10-2
clone size: NA
D gene: TRBD2
J gene: TRBJ2-3

CDR3 DNA: TGTGCCAGCAGACAGAATTATGGCTACACCTTC
CDR3 protein: CASRQNYGYTF
V gene: TRBV6-5
clone size: NA
D gene: NA
J gene: TRBJ1-2

CDR3 DNA: TGTGCCACCAGCAGTTGGGGCGGAGTTGGAGAGACCCAGTACTTC
CDR3 protein: CATSSWGGVGETQYF
V gene: TRBV15
clone size: NA
D gene: NA
J gene: TRBJ2-5

CDR3 DNA: TGCGCCAGCAGGCGGGGACAGGGGGGTACTAATGAAAAACTGTTTTTT
CDR3 protein: CASRRGQGGTNEKLFF
V gene: TRBV5-1
clone size: NA
D gene: TRBD1
J gene: TRBJ1-4

CDR3 DNA: TGTGCCAGCAGCCCCACTAGCGCCGCCGGGGAGCTGTTTTTT
CDR3 protein: CASSPTSAAGELFF
V gene: TRBV7-3
clone size: NA
D gene: TRBD2
J gene: TRBJ2-2

CDR3 DNA: TGTGCCAGCAGCTTAGTTAACAGAAACTACGAGCAGTACTTC
CDR3 protein: CASSLVNRNYEQYF
V gene: TRBV7-2
clone size: NA
D gene: NA
J gene: TRBJ2-7

CDR3 DNA: TGTGCCAGCAGTCCCTTACCAGGGCAGCCCCAGCATTTT
CDR3 protein: CASSPLPGQPQHF
V gene: TRBV28
clone size: NA
D gene: NA
J gene: TRBJ1-5

CDR3 DNA: TGTGCCTATAGACAGGGCGACAACACTGAAGCTTTCTTT
CDR3 protein: CAYRQGDNTEAFF
V gene: TRBV30
clone size: NA
D gene: TRBD1
J gene: TRBJ1-1

CDR3 DNA: TGTGCCAGCAGCGTGGAGGGGTACACTGAAGCTTTCTTT
CDR3 protein: CASSVEGYTEAFF
V gene: TRBV9
clone size: few
D gene: NA
J gene: TRBJ1-1

CDR3 DNA: TGCGCCAGCAGCCAAGGGACAGCCCCTAATGAAAAACTGTTTTTT
CDR3 protein: CASSQGTAPNEKLFF
V gene: TRBV4-3
clone size: NA
D gene: NA
J gene: TRBJ1-4

CDR3 DNA: TGTGCCAGCAGTTACGCCGGACAGGTCTCCTACGAGCAGTACTTC
CDR3 protein: CASSYAGQVSYEQYF
V gene: TRBV6-5
clone size: NA
D gene: TRBD1
J gene: TRBJ2-7

CDR3 DNA: TGTGCCAGCAGCTTAGCCCAGGTGTCTCCTGAAGCTTTCTTT
CDR3 protein: CASSLAQVSPEAFF
V gene: TRBV7-2
clone size: NA
D gene: NA
J gene: TRBJ1-1

CDR3 DNA: TGTGCCAATATAGGACAGGATGAGCAGTTCTTC
CDR3 protein: CANIGQDEQFF
V gene: TRBV27
clone size: NA
D gene: TRBD1
J gene: TRBJ2-1

CDR3 DNA: TGTGCCAGCTCACCGGCACAGGCGGCAGGAAACACCATATATTTT
CDR3 protein: CASSPAQAAGNTIYF
V gene: TRBV18
clone size: NA
D gene: NA
J gene: TRBJ1-3

CDR3 DNA: TGTGCCAGTAGTACCCTGGAACAGGGCTACGAGCAGTACTTC
CDR3 protein: CASSTLEQGYEQYF
V gene: TRBV19
clone size: NA
D gene: NA
J gene: TRBJ2-7

CDR3 DNA: TGTGCCAGCAGCCAAGAGTCACTAGCGGGGGCTTACACCGGGGAGCTGTTTTTT
CDR3 protein: CASSQESLAGAYTGELFF
V gene: TRBV4-2
clone size: NA
D gene: TRBD2
J gene: TRBJ2-2

CDR3 DNA: TGCGCCAGCAGCTTGTCGCGGGGGGGCACGGATACGCAGTATTTT
CDR3 protein: CASSLSRGGTDTQYF
V gene: TRBV5-1
clone size: once
D gene: TRBD2
J gene: TRBJ2-3

CDR3 DNA: TGTGCCAGCAGTCCGAGGCCCAATGAAAAACTGTTTTTT
CDR3 protein: CASSPRPNEKLFF
V gene: TRBV27
clone size: NA
D gene: NA
J gene: TRBJ1-4

CDR3 DNA: TGTGCCAGCCAGGGGGTAACGCAAGGCTACACCTTC
CDR3 protein: CASQGVTQGYTF
V gene: TRBV6-5
clone size: NA
D gene: TRBD1
J gene: TRBJ1-2

CDR3 DNA: TGTGCCAGCAGCGTAGGGGCACTGACCTCTGGAAACACCATATATTTT
CDR3 protein: CASSVGALTSGNTIYF
V gene: TRBV9
clone size: NA
D gene: NA
J gene: TRBJ1-3

CDR3 DNA: TGTGCCAGCAGTTCAAAGTGGGCAGCGAACACTGAAGCTTTCTTT
CDR3 protein: CASSSKWAANTEAFF
V gene: TRBV6-5
clone size: NA
D gene: NA
J gene: TRBJ1-1

CDR3 DNA: TGCGCCAGCAGCCCCGATGTACGGTATGGCTACACCTTC
CDR3 protein: CASSPDVRYGYTF
V gene: TRBV10-1
clone size: NA
D gene: NA
J gene: TRBJ1-2

CDR3 DNA: TGCAGCGTTGTCGGGGGTAACTTGGAGACCCAGTACTTC
CDR3 protein: CSVVGGNLETQYF
V gene: TRBV29-1
clone size: few
D gene: NA
J gene: TRBJ2-5

CDR3 DNA: TGTGCCAGCAGCACCGGGACAGAACTTGCACCCCTCCACTTT
CDR3 protein: CASSTGTELAPLHF
V gene: TRBV7-8
clone size: NA
D gene: TRBD1
J gene: TRBJ1-6

CDR3 DNA: TGTGCCAGCAGCCAAGAGGGGGGTTTAACGTCCGGGGAGCTGTTTTTT
CDR3 protein: CASSQEGGLTSGELFF
V gene: TRBV3-1/TRBV3-2
clone size: NA
D gene: NA
J gene: TRBJ2-2

CDR3 DNA: TGCAGCACCGCCAAGGAGGGTACTGAAGCTTTCTTT
CDR3 protein: CSTAKEGTEAFF
V gene: TRBV29-1
clone size: NA
D gene: NA
J gene: TRBJ1-1

CDR3 DNA: TGTGCCAGCAGCCCTTTATCTGCGGGGCTAGCTGGCTACACCTTC
CDR3 protein: CASSPLSAGLAGYTF
V gene: TRBV9
clone size: NA
D gene: NA
J gene: TRBJ1-2

CDR3 DNA: TGTGCCAGCAGTTGGCGAGGGAACACTGAAGCTTTCTTT
CDR3 protein: CASSWRGNTEAFF
V gene: TRBV6-5
clone size: NA
D gene: NA
J gene: TRBJ1-1

CDR3 DNA: TGTGCCAGCTCTCAGGGGGCGAGCAATCAGCCCCAGCATTTT
CDR3 protein: CASSQGASNQPQHF
V gene: TRBV18
clone size: NA
D gene: TRBD1
J gene: TRBJ1-5

CDR3 DNA: TGCGCCAGCAGCCTCAAGACAGGAAGCTCCTATAATTCACCCCTCCACTTT
CDR3 protein: CASSLKTGSSYNSPLHF
V gene: TRBV5-1
clone size: NA
D gene: NA
J gene: TRBJ1-6

CDR3 DNA: TGCGCCAGCAGCCAAAATCTCAATCAGCCCCAGCATTTT
CDR3 protein: CASSQNLNQPQHF
V gene: TRBV4-3
clone size: NA
D gene: NA
J gene: TRBJ1-5

CDR3 DNA: TGTGCCAGCAGTGTGGGCAGTATCGACATTCAGTACTTC
CDR3 protein: CASSVGSIDIQYF
V gene: TRBV2
clone size: NA
D gene: NA
J gene: TRBJ2-4

CDR3 DNA: TGCAGCGTTGGAGGGAGAAGGGAGACCCAGTACTTC
CDR3 protein: CSVGGRRETQYF
V gene: TRBV29-1
clone size: NA
D gene: NA
J gene: TRBJ2-5

CDR3 DNA: TGTGCCAGCAGCCTTACGGAGCGGGACTACGAGCAGTACTTC
CDR3 protein: CASSLTERDYEQYF
V gene: TRBV6-5
clone size: NA
D gene: TRBD2
J gene: TRBJ2-7

CDR3 DNA: TGCGCCAGCAGTCCCTACAGGGGGGGCACCTACGAGCAGTACTTC
CDR3 protein: CASSPYRGGTYEQYF
V gene: TRBV5-1
clone size: once
D gene: NA
J gene: TRBJ2-7

CDR3 DNA: TGTGCCAGTGTGGACAGGTTGGACACTGAAGCTTTCTTT
CDR3 protein: CASVDRLDTEAFF
V gene: TRBV7-9
clone size: medium-sized
D gene: TRBD1
J gene: TRBJ1-1

CDR3 DNA: TGTGCCAGCAGACCCGATCGGGGAGTACGATCCTATGGCTACACCTTC
CDR3 protein: CASRPDRGVRSYGYTF
V gene: TRBV7-9
clone size: NA
D gene: NA
J gene: TRBJ1-2

CDR3 DNA: TGCGCCAGCAGCCAGGGCATGAACACTGAAGCTTTCTTT
CDR3 protein: CASSQGMNTEAFF
V gene: TRBV5-1
clone size: NA
D gene: NA
J gene: TRBJ1-1

CDR3 DNA: TGTGCCGCAGGGGGTGGGCCCTATAATTCACCCCTCCACTTT
CDR3 protein: CAAGGGPYNSPLHF
V gene: TRBV30
clone size: few
D gene: TRBD1
J gene: TRBJ1-6

CDR3 DNA: TGTGCCAGCAGCTTAGCTTCTTGGGGGACAGGCTATGGCTACACCTTC
CDR3 protein: CASSLASWGTGYGYTF
V gene: TRBV7-6
clone size: NA
D gene: TRBD1
J gene: TRBJ1-2

CDR3 DNA: TGTGCCAACACTCGCCGGGTAGGCGGCCGGTCCGTGCAGCCCCAGCATTTT
CDR3 protein: CANTRRVGGRSVQPQHF
V gene: TRBV21-1
clone size: NA
D gene: NA
J gene: TRBJ1-5

CDR3 DNA: TGTGCCAGCAGCCCCGCCCTAGCGGGGGTCGAAGAGACCCAGTACTTC
CDR3 protein: CASSPALAGVEETQYF
V gene: TRBV14
clone size: NA
D gene: TRBD2
J gene: TRBJ2-5

CDR3 DNA: TGTGCCAGCAGCTTTCAACAGGGCGCTGGAAACACCATATATTTT
CDR3 protein: CASSFQQGAGNTIYF
V gene: TRBV7-2
clone size: NA
D gene: NA
J gene: TRBJ1-3

CDR3 DNA: TGTGCCAGCTTAGGACTCAAAGATCAGCCCCAGCATTTT
CDR3 protein: CASLGLKDQPQHF
V gene: TRBV6-6
clone size: NA
D gene: NA
J gene: TRBJ1-5

CDR3 DNA: TGCAGCGTTGCGGCTAGCGGGGGTGGAGAGACCCAGTACTTC
CDR3 protein: CSVAASGGGETQYF
V gene: TRBV29-1
clone size: NA
D gene: TRBD2
J gene: TRBJ2-5

CDR3 DNA: TGTGCCAGCGGACTTTCGGACACTGAAGCTTTCTTT
CDR3 protein: CASGLSDTEAFF
V gene: TRBV7-2
clone size: NA
D gene: NA
J gene: TRBJ1-1

CDR3 DNA: TGTGCCAGCAGCCTGAGATATCAGCCCCAGCATTTT
CDR3 protein: CASSLRYQPQHF
V gene: TRBV5-4
clone size: NA
D gene: NA
J gene: TRBJ1-5

CDR3 DNA: TGCGCCAGCAGCCCCCCCGGGGGGGGAGACACCGGGGAGCTGTTTTTT
CDR3 protein: CASSPPGGGDTGELFF
V gene: TRBV5-1
clone size: NA
D gene: TRBD2
J gene: TRBJ2-2

CDR3 DNA: TGTGCCTGGAGTGTACTCCTTGGGGAGCTGTTTTTT
CDR3 protein: CAWSVLLGELFF
V gene: TRBV30
clone size: NA
D gene: NA
J gene: TRBJ2-2

CDR3 DNA: TGTGCCAGCAGCCAGGGGACAGGGAGGTACACTGAAGCTTTCTTT
CDR3 protein: CASSQGTGRYTEAFF
V gene: TRBV4-2
clone size: NA
D gene: TRBD1
J gene: TRBJ1-1

CDR3 DNA: TGTGCCAGCAGCTTGGACACGAACACTGAAGCTTTCTTT
CDR3 protein: CASSLDTNTEAFF
V gene: TRBV7-6
clone size: NA
D gene: NA
J gene: TRBJ1-1